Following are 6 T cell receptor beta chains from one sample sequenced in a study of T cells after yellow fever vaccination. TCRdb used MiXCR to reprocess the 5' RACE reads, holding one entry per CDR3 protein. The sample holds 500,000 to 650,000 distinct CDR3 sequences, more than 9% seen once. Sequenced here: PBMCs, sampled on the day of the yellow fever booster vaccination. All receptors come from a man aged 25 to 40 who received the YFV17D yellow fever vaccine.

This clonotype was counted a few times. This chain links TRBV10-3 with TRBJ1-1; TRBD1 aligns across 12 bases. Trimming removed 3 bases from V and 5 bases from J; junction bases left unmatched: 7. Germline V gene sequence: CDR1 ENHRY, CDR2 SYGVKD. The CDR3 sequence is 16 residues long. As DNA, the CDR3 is TGTGCCATCAGTGAAGGGACAGGGGGCAAAGGAACTGAAGCTTTCTTT. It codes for CAISEGTGGKGTEAFF.

The CDR3 region has the DNA TGCAGCGTTGATAGGGCGGGTGACTACAATGAGCAGTTCTTC. Its translation: CSVDRAGDYNEQFF. The J gene is TRBJ2-1, the V gene TRBV29-1, with a tentative D call TRBD2 (5 bases). CDR1 and CDR2 from the germline V gene are SQVTM and ANQGSEA. The CDR3 has 14 residues. V was pared by 3 bases and J by 3 bases, with 12 bases between.

The CDR3 nucleotides are TGTGCCAGTAAACTGGCCGGGGAGCTGTTTTTT. Its protein product is CASKLAGELFF. The chain uses TRBV19 and TRBJ2-2; D call uncertain. Trimming took 7 bases from V and 6 from J, leaving 6 bases between them. The CDR3 covers 11 residues. Germline V gene data show CDR1 as LNHDA and CDR2 as SQIVND (reference sequence).

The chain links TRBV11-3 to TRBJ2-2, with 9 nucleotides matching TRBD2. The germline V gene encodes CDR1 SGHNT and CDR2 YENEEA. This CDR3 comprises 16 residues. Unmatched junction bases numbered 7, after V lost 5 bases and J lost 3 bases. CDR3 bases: TGTGCCAGCAGCCATAGCGGGAGCGGGGACACCGGGGAGCTGTTTTTT. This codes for CASSHSGSGDTGELFF.

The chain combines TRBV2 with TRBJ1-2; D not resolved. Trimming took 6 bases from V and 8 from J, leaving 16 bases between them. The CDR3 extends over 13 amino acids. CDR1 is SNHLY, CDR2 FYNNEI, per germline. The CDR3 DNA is TGTGCCAGCAGCGGTTTCGATAAGGAGGGCTACACCTTC. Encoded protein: CASSGFDKEGYTF. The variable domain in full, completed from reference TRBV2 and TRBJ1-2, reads EPEVTQTPSHQVTQMGQEVILRCVPISNHLYFYWYRQILGQKVEFLVSFYNNEISEKSEIFDDQFSVERPDGSNFTLKIRSTKLEDSAMYFCASSGFDKEGYTFGSGTRLTVV.

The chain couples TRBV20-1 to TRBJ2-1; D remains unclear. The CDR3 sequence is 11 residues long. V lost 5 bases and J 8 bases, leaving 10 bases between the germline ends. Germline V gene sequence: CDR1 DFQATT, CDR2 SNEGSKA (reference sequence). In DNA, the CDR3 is TGCAGTGCTGCCCCGGGTCATGAGCAGTTCTTC. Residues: CSAAPGHEQFF.